This T cell receptor (beta chain) derives from a study of cytotoxic CD8 clonotypes in ibrutinib-treated CLL. The wider study: Following a median about eleven months of treatment, with a range of 6 to 36, response samples were taken. General study points: A rise in clonality was seen at ibrutinib response, and a fall back toward baseline was seen at progression.

Concerning this clone: Its specificity is unknown.

Approximately 2 micrograms of genomic DNA from cryopreserved PBMCs went into TCR beta libraries. This CDR3 is 13 amino acids long. Per the germline V gene, CDR1 is SGHTA and CDR2 is FQGNSA. V lost 1 base, J lost 7 bases, and 8 bases lay in between. TCRdb's table, derived via immunoSEQ multiplex PCR, lists solely in-frame clones and lacks some. The sample records fewer than 4,500 clones, about 80% being singletons. This sequence originates from a human donor with chronic lymphocytic leukemia. The source was PBMCs, collected before ibrutinib treatment. J is TRBJ2-1 and V is TRBV7-2, with D tentatively TRBD2 (6 bases). The CDR3: CASSLGSGNEQFF. The CDR3 DNA is TGTGCCAGCAGCTTAGGTAGCGGAAATGAGCAGTTCTTC.